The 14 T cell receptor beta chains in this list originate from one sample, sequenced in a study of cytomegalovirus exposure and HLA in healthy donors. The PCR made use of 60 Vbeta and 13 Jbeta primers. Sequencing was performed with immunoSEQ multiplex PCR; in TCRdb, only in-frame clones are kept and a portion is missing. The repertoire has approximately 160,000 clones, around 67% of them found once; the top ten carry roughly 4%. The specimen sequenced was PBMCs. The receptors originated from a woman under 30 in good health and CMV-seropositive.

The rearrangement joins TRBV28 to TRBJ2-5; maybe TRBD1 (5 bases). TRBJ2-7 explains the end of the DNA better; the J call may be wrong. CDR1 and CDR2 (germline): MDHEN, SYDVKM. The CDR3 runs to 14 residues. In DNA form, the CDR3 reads TGTGCCAGCACAACCTGGCTAGGGGCCTACGAGCAGTACTTC. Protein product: CASTTWLGAYEQYF.

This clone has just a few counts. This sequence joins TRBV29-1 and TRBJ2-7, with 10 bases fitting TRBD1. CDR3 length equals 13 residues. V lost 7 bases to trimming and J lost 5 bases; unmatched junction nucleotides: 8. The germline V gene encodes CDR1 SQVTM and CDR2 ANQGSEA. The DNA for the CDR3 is TGCAGCGCCGAGGGACAGGGGCTACACGAGCAGTACTTC. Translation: CSAEGQGLHEQYF.

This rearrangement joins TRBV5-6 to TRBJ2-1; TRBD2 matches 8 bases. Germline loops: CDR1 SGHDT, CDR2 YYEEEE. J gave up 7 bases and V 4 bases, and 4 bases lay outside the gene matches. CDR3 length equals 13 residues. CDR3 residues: CASSPGLANEQFF. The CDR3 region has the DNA TGTGCCAGCAGCCCCGGACTAGCAAATGAGCAGTTCTTC.

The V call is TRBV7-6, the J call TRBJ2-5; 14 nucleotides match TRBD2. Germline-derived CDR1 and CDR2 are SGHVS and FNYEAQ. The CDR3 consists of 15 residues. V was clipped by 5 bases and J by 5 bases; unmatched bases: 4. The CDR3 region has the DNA TGTGCCAGCAGCGCGCGACTAGCGGGAGGGGAGACCCAGTACTTC. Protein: CASSARLAGGETQYF.

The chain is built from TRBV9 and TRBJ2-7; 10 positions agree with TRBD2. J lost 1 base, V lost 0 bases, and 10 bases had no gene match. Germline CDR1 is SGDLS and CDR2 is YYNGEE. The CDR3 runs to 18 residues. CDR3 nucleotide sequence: TGTGCCAGCAGCGTAGGCCCCAATCTAGCGGGGGTTTCCTACGAGCAGTACTTC. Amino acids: CASSVGPNLAGVSYEQYF.

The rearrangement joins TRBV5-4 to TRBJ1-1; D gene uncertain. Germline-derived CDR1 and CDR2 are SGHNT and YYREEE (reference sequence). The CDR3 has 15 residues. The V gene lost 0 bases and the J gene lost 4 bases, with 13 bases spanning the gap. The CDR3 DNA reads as TGTGCCAGCAGCTTGGGTGCGGCAGTGGGCACTGAAGCTTTCTTT. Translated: CASSLGAAVGTEAFF.

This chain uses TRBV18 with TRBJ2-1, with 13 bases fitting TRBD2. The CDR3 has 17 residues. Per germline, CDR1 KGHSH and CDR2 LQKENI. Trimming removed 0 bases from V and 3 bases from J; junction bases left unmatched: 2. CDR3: CASSPPRTSGGYNEQFF. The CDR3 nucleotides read TGTGCCAGCTCACCACCGCGGACTAGCGGGGGCTACAATGAGCAGTTCTTC.

The CDR3 sequence: CASSLYGTGYEQYF. The DNA of the CDR3 is TGTGCCAGCAGTTTATATGGGACAGGCTACGAGCAGTACTTC. This rearrangement joins TRBV27 to TRBJ2-7; TRBD1 aligns across 8 bases. Germline CDR1 and CDR2: MNHEY and SMNVEV (reference sequence). This CDR3 is 14 amino acids long. V lost 1 base and J lost 3; bases outside the gene matches: 2.

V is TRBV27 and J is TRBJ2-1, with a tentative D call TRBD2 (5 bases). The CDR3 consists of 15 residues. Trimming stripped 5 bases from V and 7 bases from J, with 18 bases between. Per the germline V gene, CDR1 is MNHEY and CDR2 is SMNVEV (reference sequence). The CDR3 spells CASSVGVYGVNEQFF. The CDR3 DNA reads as TGTGCCAGCAGTGTCGGGGTTTATGGGGTGAATGAGCAGTTCTTC.

CDR3 DNA sequence: TGTGCCAGCCTCGGGGGGGGCGAGGGTGAAAAACTGTTTTTT. Its protein is CASLGGGEGEKLFF. This rearrangement joins TRBV28 to TRBJ1-4; weak D call: TRBD1 (6 bases). The germline V and J ends were trimmed by 8 bases and 7 bases, with 17 bases remaining between them. The CDR3 sequence is 14 residues long. Germline CDR1 is MDHEN and CDR2 is SYDVKM.

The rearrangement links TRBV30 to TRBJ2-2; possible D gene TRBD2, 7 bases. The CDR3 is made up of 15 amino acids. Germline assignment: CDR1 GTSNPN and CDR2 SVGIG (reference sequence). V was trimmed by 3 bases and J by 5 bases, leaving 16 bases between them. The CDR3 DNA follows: TGTGCCTGGAGAACCGGGGGGCTGGAGACCGGGGAGCTGTTTTTT. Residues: CAWRTGGLETGELFF.

The CDR3 DNA is TGTGCCAGTAGTACCTGGACAGGGTCGGGTGAAAAACTGTTTTTT. The encoded protein is CASSTWTGSGEKLFF. V and J are TRBV19 and TRBJ1-4; TRBD1 agrees at 8 bases. Germline trimming cut 4 bases from V and 7 bases from J; bases unmatched to any gene: 8. Germline V lookup: CDR1 LNHDA, CDR2 SQIVND (reference sequence). The CDR3 length is 15 residues.

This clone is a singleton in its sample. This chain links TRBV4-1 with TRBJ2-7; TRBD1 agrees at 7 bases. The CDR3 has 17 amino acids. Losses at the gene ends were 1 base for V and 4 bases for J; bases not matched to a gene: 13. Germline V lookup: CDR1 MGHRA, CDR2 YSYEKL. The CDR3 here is CASSQGNVGTANYEQYF. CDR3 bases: TGCGCCAGCAGCCAAGGCAACGTTGGGACAGCCAATTACGAGCAGTACTTC.

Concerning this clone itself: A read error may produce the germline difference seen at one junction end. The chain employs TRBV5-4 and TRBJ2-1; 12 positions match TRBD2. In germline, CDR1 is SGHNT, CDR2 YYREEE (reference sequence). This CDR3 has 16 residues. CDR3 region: CASGLRLAGVSNEQFF. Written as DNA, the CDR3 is TGTGCCAGCGGCTTGAGACTAGCGGGAGTCTCCAATGAGCAGTTCTTC.